Below, one T cell receptor (beta chain) is given with its context. The data stem from a study of OX40 agonist ivuxolimab in advanced cancers. Study at large: Dose-escalation patients suffered from hepatocellular carcinoma, melanoma, renal cell or head and neck cancer. Participants, roughly 80% male, averaged about 56 years of age, ranging from about 20 to 79.

Profiled with immunoSEQ multiplex PCR; TCRdb holds only in-frame clones, not every one. The table lists around 38,000 clones, about 88% of them singletons. The clonotype comes from an adult with an advanced solid tumor such as melanoma, head and neck, liver or kidney cancer. This specimen consisted of CD4+ or CD8+ T cells sorted from blood, obtained in a trial of the OX40 agonist ivuxolimab.

The CDR3 DNA follows: TGTGCCAGCAGCCCCCCTTGGAAGGGGGGGGATGGCTACACCTTC. Translated: CASSPPWKGGDGYTF. The rearrangement links TRBV9 to TRBJ1-2; D is possibly TRBD1 (6 bases). Trimming took off 4 bases at V and 6 bases at J, with 19 bases between the two ends. The length of the CDR3 is 15 residues. CDR1 and CDR2 (germline): SGDLS, YYNGEE.